The 17 T cell receptor beta chains presented below share a single source sample, sequenced in a study of vaccination and CD4 T cells after COVID-19. Treatment: 10-day PBMC culture with coronavirus spike peptide pools or control peptides (ViraFEST assay). The Oncomine TCR Beta short-read assay generated sequence data from the DNA of cultured CD4+ T cells. TCRdb analysed the PCR reads with MiXCR anew, one entry per CDR3 protein. This sample has 10,000 to 12,000 distinct CDR3 sequences; roughly 75% occur once, and the top ten carry 9%. Their recognized antigens are unknown. The specimen sequenced was CD4+ T cells from blood, cultured in vitro. The receptor source for this set is a human donor who had recovered from COVID-19.

The genes are TRBV6-5 and TRBJ1-5; D not resolved. CDR1 and CDR2 from the germline V gene are MNHEY and SVGAGI. The V end lost 2 bases, the J end lost 0 bases, and 8 bases lay between the germline ends. The CDR3 covers 15 residues. CDR3 sequence: CASSYTPYSNQPQHF. For the CDR3, the DNA is TGTGCCAGCAGTTACACGCCGTATAGCAATCAGCCCCAGCATTTT.

J is TRBJ1-2 and V is TRBV20-1; D is possibly TRBD1 (5 bases). The germline gives CDR1 DFQATT, CDR2 SNEGSKA (reference sequence). This CDR3 is built from 14 residues. Trimming took off 2 bases at V and 6 bases at J, with 16 bases between the two ends. DNA of the CDR3: TGCAGTGCTAGACCGGACACGTACTCGAATGGCTACACCTTC. Residues: CSARPDTYSNGYTF.

This sequence joins TRBV20-1 and TRBJ2-7; 9 bases map to TRBD1. The V gene end was trimmed by 1 base and the J gene end by 2 bases; junction bases not matched to a gene: 3. Germline V gene data show CDR1 as DFQATT and CDR2 as SNEGSKA (reference sequence). This CDR3 comprises 14 residues. CDR3 sequence reads: CSARVRDRAYEQYF. CDR3 DNA: TGCAGTGCTAGAGTACGGGACAGGGCCTACGAGCAGTACTTC.

CDR3 in DNA: TGTGCCACAAATAGCGGGACGGCTGAGCAGTTCTTC. This encodes CATNSGTAEQFF. The chain links TRBV24-1 to TRBJ2-1; 8 positions agree with TRBD2. Unmatched junction bases numbered 7, after V lost 10 bases and J lost 9 bases. Germline CDR1 KGHDR, CDR2 SFDVKD. The CDR3 is 12 residues long.

In this sample, this clonotype turned up a few times. V usage is TRBV15 and J usage is TRBJ1-6; D remains unclear. With 0 bases removed from V and 7 bases from J, the gap between germline ends came to 7 bases. Germline V gives CDR1 LNHNV, CDR2 YYDKDF (reference sequence). The CDR3 has 14 amino acids. The CDR3 DNA reads as TGTGCCACCAGCAGAGACAGCCTGAATTCACCCCTCCACTTT. Amino acid sequence: CATSRDSLNSPLHF.

V usage is TRBV18 and J usage is TRBJ2-2, with TRBD2 as a possible D gene (6 bases). The CDR3 consists of 16 residues. Germline assignment: CDR1 KGHSH and CDR2 LQKENI. V lost 1 base, J lost 4 bases, and 13 bases lay in between. The CDR3 sequence is CASSPLPGTPTGELFF. Written as DNA, the CDR3 is TGTGCCAGCTCACCACTACCCGGGACTCCCACCGGGGAGCTGTTTTTT.

This clonotype is a singleton in its sample. J is TRBJ2-5 and V is TRBV19, with D perhaps TRBD2 (5 bases). The CDR3 extends over 16 amino acids. With 3 bases removed from V and 2 bases from J, the gap between germline ends came to 16 bases. The V gene's germline CDR1 is LNHDA and CDR2 SQIVND (reference sequence). The CDR3 sequence is CASSMFQRIGQETQYF. The CDR3, as DNA: TGTGCCAGTAGTATGTTCCAGCGGATCGGGCAAGAGACCCAGTACTTC. The full variable domain, its missing parts supplied by reference TRBV19 and TRBJ2-5, is DGGITQSPKYLFRKEGQNVTLSCEQNLNHDAMYWYRQDPGQGLRLIYYSQIVNDFQKGDIAEGYSVSREKKESFPLTVTSAQKNPTAFYLCASSMFQRIGQETQYFGPGTRLLVL.

The V gene is TRBV20-1, the J gene TRBJ2-7, with D perhaps TRBD1 (5 bases). The CDR3 runs 11 residues. V gave up 3 bases and J gave up 6 bases, with 9 bases separating them. Germline CDR1 is DFQATT and CDR2 is SNEGSKA (reference sequence). The CDR3 DNA follows: TGCAGTGCTAGGCGACAGTCCGAGCAGTACTTC. Translating it yields CSARRQSEQYF.

The chain uses TRBV7-9 and TRBJ1-1; possibly TRBD1 for D (5 bases). The V end was cut by 3 bases, the J end by 7 bases, with 30 bases between. This CDR3 has 19 amino acids. Germline V gives CDR1 SEHNR, CDR2 FQNEAQ (reference sequence). Here the CDR3 reads CASSFPSGTKRWGTGEAFF. The CDR3 region has the DNA TGTGCCAGCAGCTTTCCTTCTGGGACCAAACGATGGGGGACGGGTGAAGCTTTCTTT.

Only one count was recorded for this clonotype. The rearrangement links TRBV14 to TRBJ2-1, with no clear D. Germline V gene data show CDR1 as SGHDN and CDR2 as FVKESK. Trimming cost V 0 bases and J 15 bases, with 21 bases left between them. The CDR3 consists of 15 residues. The chain's CDR3 is CASSQDGATGVRLFF. CDR3 DNA: TGTGCCAGCAGCCAAGATGGAGCGACGGGCGTGAGGCTGTTCTTC.

This chain connects TRBV20-1 to TRBJ2-2; 10 bases map to TRBD1. Losses at the gene ends were 6 bases for V and 5 bases for J; bases not matched to a gene: 6. This CDR3 has 14 amino acids. Germline CDR1 and CDR2: DFQATT and SNEGSKA (reference sequence). This CDR3 reads CSAPDRGETGELFF. The CDR3 DNA sequence: TGCAGTGCCCCGGACAGGGGGGAGACCGGGGAGCTGTTTTTT.

The rearrangement links TRBV5-1 to TRBJ1-5, with D possibly TRBD1 on 6 matching bases. V lost 4 bases, J lost 4 bases, and 12 bases lay in between. The CDR3 loop spans 14 amino acids. The V gene's germline CDR1 is SGHRS and CDR2 YFSETQ. CDR3 region: CASSAGTPNQPQHF. The CDR3 nucleotides are TGCGCCAGCAGCGCCGGGACACCGAATCAGCCCCAGCATTTT.

In nucleotides, the CDR3 is TGTGCCAGCAGCTTAGTCAGGTGGGGTAACTATGGCTACACCTTC. Protein product: CASSLVRWGNYGYTF. The chain links TRBV11-2 to TRBJ1-2; D is ambiguous. From germline, CDR1 is SGHAT and CDR2 FQNNGV. CDR3 length: 15 residues. Trimming removed 1 base from V and 1 base from J, with 10 bases in between.

The chain has TRBV28 and TRBJ1-3; D is ambiguous. Germline V gene sequence: CDR1 MDHEN, CDR2 SYDVKM. The CDR3 is 15 residues long. The germline V and J ends were trimmed by 5 bases and 1 base, with 12 bases remaining between them. CDR3 loop: CASSAQVWSGNTIYF. CDR3 DNA sequence: TGTGCCAGCAGTGCCCAAGTTTGGTCTGGAAACACCATATATTTT.

This clonotype is labeled large (0.1 to 1%). The chain is built from TRBV7-8 and TRBJ1-1; D call uncertain. Trimming stripped 2 bases from V and 0 bases from J, with 10 bases between. The CDR3 runs 15 residues. The germline V gene has CDR1 SGHVS and CDR2 FQNEAQ. The chain's CDR3 is CASSLSPVMNTEAFF. Here the CDR3 DNA reads TGTGCCAGCAGCTTATCTCCAGTAATGAACACTGAAGCTTTCTTT.

The rearrangement uses TRBV7-2 and TRBJ1-5; tentatively, D is TRBD1 (6 bases). This CDR3 has 15 residues. CDR1 and CDR2 from the germline V gene are SGHTA and FQGNSA. V gave up 0 bases and J gave up 6 bases, with 12 bases separating them. The CDR3 loop is CASSLAVGGGQPQHF. As DNA, the CDR3 is TGTGCCAGCAGCTTAGCGGTGGGGGGCGGTCAGCCCCAGCATTTT.

The chain links TRBV7-2 to TRBJ1-5; D is uncertain. The CDR3 totals 14 residues. The ends were cut back, 5 bases at V and 5 bases at J, with 13 bases in the middle. CDR1 is SGHTA and CDR2 is FQGNSA in the germline V gene. Here the CDR3 reads CASSPPGYDQPQHF. The CDR3, as DNA: TGTGCCAGCAGCCCCCCGGGTTACGATCAGCCCCAGCATTTT.